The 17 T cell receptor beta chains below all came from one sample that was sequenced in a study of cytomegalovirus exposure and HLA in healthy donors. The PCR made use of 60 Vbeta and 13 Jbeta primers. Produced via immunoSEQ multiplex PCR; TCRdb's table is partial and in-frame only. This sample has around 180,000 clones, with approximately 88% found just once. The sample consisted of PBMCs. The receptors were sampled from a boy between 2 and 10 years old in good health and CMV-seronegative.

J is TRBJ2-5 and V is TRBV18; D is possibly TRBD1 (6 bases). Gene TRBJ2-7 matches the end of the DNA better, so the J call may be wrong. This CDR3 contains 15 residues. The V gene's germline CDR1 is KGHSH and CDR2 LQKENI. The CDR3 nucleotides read TGTGCCAGCTCACCTCAGGGGACACCGGTCTACGAGCAGTACTTC. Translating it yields CASSPQGTPVYEQYF.

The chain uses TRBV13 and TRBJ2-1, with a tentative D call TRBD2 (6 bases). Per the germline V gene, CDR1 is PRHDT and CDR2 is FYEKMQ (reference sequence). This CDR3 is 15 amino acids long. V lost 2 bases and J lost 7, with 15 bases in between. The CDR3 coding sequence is TGTGCCAGCAGCTTACGGATCCTGGGGGGTAATGAGCAGTTCTTC. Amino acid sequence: CASSLRILGGNEQFF.

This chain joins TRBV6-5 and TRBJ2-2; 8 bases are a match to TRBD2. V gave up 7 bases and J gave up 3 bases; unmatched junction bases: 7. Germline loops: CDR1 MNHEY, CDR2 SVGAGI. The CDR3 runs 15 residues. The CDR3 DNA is TGTGCCAGCACCCCGGGGGGGGCGGACACCGGGGAGCTGTTTTTT. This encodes CASTPGGADTGELFF.

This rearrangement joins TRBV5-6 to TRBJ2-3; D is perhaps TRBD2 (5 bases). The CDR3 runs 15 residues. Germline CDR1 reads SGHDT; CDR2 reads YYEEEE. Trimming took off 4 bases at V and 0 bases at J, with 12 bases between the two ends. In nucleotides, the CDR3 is TGTGCCAGCAGCGGGAGCGGAACTAGCACAGATACGCAGTATTTT. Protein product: CASSGSGTSTDTQYF.

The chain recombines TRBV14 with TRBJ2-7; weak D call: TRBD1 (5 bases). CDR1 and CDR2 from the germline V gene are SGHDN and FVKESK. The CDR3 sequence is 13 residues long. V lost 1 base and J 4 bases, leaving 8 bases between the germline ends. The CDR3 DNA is TGTGCCAGCAGCCAAGTAGGGGATTACGAGCAGTACGTC. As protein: CASSQVGDYEQYV.

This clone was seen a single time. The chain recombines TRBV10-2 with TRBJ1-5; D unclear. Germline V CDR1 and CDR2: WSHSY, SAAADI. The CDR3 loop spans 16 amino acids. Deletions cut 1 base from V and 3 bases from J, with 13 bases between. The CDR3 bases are TGCGCCAGCAGTGAGTGGGCCTCTCCAGTCAATCAGCCCCAGCATTTT. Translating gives CASSEWASPVNQPQHF.

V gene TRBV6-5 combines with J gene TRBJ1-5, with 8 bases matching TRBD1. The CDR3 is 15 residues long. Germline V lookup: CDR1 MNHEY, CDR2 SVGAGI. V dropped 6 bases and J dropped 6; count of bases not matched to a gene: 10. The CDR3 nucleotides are TGTGCCAGCAGGCAGGACAGGGTGGGTTCTCAGCCCCAGCATTTT. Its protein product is CASRQDRVGSQPQHF.

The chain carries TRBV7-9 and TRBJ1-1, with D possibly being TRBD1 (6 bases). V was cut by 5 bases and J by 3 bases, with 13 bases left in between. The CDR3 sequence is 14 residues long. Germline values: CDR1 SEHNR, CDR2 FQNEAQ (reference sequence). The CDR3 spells CASSPTQGHTEAFF. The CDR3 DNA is TGTGCCAGCAGCCCTACCCAGGGGCACACTGAAGCTTTCTTT.

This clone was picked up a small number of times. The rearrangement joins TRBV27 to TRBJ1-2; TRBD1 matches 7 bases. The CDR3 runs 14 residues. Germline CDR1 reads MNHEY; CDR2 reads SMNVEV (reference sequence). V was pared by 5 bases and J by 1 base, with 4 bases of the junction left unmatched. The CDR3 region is CASSRQGDNYGYTF. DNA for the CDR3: TGTGCCAGCAGTAGACAGGGAGATAACTATGGCTACACCTTC.

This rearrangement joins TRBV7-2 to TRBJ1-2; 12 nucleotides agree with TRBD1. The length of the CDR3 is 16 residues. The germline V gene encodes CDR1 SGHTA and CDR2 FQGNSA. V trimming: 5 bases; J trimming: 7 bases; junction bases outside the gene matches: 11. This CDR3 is CASSPNPGQGAFGYTF. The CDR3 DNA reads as TGTGCCAGCAGCCCTAATCCGGGACAGGGGGCCTTTGGCTACACCTTC.

DNA for the CDR3: TGCGCCAGCAGCCAAGTAGAGGAAAAGCCTGGAACCCTCCACTTT. Encoded protein: CASSQVEEKPGTLHF. This chain links TRBV4-3 with TRBJ1-6; D not resolved. Germline V gene data show CDR1 as LGHNA and CDR2 as YSLEER. Trimming cost V 1 base and J 14 bases, with 18 bases left between them. The CDR3 loop spans 15 amino acids.

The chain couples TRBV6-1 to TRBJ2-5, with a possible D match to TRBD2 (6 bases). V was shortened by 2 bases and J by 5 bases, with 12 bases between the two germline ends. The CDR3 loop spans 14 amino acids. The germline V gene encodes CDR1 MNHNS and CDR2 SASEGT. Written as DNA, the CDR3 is TGTGCCAGCAGTGAATGGTCGGGGGTGGAGACCCAGTACTTC. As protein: CASSEWSGVETQYF.

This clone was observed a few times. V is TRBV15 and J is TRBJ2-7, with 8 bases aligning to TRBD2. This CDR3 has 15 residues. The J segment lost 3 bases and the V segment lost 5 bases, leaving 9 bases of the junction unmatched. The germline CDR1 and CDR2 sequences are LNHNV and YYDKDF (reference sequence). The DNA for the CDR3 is TGTGCCACCAGCTCCCGGAGCGGGAGATACTACGAGCAGTACGTC. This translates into CATSSRSGRYYEQYV.

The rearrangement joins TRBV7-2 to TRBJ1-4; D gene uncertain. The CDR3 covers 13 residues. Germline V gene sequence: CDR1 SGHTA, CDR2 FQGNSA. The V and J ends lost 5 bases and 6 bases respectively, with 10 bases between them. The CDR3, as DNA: TGTGCCAGCAGCGCGCGAAAAGATGAAAAACTGTTTTTT. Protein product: CASSARKDEKLFF.

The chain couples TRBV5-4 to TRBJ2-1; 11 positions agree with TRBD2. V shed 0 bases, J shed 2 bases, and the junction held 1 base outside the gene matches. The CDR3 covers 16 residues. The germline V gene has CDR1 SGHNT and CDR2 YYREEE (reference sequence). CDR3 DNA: TGTGCCAGCAGCTTGGGGGGACTAGCGGCCTACAATGAGCAGTTCTTC. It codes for CASSLGGLAAYNEQFF.

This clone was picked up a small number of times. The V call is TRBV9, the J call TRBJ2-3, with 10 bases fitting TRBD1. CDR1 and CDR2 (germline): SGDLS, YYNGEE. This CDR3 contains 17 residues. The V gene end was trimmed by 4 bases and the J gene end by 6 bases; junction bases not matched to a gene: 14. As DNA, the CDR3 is TGTGCCAGCAGCACACCTACCGGGACAGGGGAGTGGGATACGCAGTATTTT. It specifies CASSTPTGTGEWDTQYF. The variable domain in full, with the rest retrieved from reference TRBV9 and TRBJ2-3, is DSGVTQTPKHLITATGQRVTLRCSPRSGDLSVYWYQQSLDQGLQFLIQYYNGEERAKGNILERFSAQQFPDLHSELNLSSLELGDSALYFCASSTPTGTGEWDTQYFGPGTRLTVL.

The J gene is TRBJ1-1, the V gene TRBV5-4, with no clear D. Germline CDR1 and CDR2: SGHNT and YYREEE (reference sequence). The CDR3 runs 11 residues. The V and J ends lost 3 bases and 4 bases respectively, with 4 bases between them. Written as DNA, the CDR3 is TGTGCCAGCAGCTCCCTCACTGAAGCTTTCTTT. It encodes CASSSLTEAFF. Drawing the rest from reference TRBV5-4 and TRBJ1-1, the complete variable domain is ETGVTQSPTHLIKTRGQQVTLRCSSQSGHNTVSWYQQALGQGPQFIFQYYREEENGRGNFPPRFSGLQFPNYSSELNVNALELDDSALYLCASSSLTEAFFGQGTRLTVV.